The T cell receptor beta chain described here comes from a study of blood T cells in healthy people across ages. Primed by a sample-barcoded 5' primer and a J-beta primer mix, a second PCR proceeded for 7 to 11 cycles. TCRdb analysed the 5' RACE reads with MiXCR anew, one entry per CDR3 protein. The sample lists 800,000 to 950,000 distinct CDR3 sequences; under 40% were seen once. Deletions cut 0 bases from V and 1 base from J, with 12 bases between. The germline gives CDR1 SEHNR, CDR2 FQNEAQ (reference sequence). The CDR3 length is 16 residues. This clonotype has only a few counts. Antigen specificity is unknown. Overall study results and limits: Unsorted PBMC input precluded a conclusive naive versus antigen-experienced comparison.

V usage is TRBV7-9 and J usage is TRBJ2-5; D gene ambiguous. This clonotype originated in a man between 18 and 35 years old in good health. The sequenced material came from blood. The CDR3 sequence is CASSLASGHGQETQYF. Written as DNA, the CDR3 is TGTGCCAGCAGCTTAGCGTCGGGCCACGGCCAAGAGACCCAGTACTTC. The full variable domain, with the rest looked up from reference TRBV7-9 and TRBJ2-5, is DTGVSQNPRHKITKRGQNVTFRCDPISEHNRLYWYRQTLGQGPEFLTYFQNEAQLEKSRLLSDRFSAERPKGSFSTLEIQRTEQGDSAMYLCASSLASGHGQETQYFGPGTRLLVL.